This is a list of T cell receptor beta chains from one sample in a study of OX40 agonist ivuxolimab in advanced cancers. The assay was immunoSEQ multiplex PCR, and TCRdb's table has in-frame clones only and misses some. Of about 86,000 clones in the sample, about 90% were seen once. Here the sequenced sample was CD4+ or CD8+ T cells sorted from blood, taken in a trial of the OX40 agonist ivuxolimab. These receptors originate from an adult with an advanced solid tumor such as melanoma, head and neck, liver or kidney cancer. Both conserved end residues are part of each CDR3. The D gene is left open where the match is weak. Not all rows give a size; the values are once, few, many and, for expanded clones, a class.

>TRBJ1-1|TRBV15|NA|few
TGTGCCACCAGCAGCGGACAGAACACTGAAGCTTTCTTT
CATSSGQNTEAFF
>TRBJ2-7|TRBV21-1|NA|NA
TGTGCCAGCTCGGCAATCCAGGGGGTCCACGAGCAGTACTTC
CASSAIQGVHEQYF
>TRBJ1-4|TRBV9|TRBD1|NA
TGTGCCAGCACCCCCGGGACAGGGAATGAAAAACTGTTTTTT
CASTPGTGNEKLFF
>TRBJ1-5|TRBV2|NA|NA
TGTGCCAGCAGTTATCAGGCCAATCAGCCCCAGCATTTT
CASSYQANQPQHF
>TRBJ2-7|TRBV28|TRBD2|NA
TGTGCCAGCAGTTCCCCCCAAGGACGGTCTGGCGGGAGGTCCACCTACGAGCAGTACTTC
CASSSPQGRSGGRSTYEQYF
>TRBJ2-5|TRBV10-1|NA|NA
TGCGCCAGCAGTCGACAGGCTGGAGAGACCCAGTACTTC
CASSRQAGETQYF
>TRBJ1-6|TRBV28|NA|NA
TGTGCCAGCAGTTTATTGGCCCAGTCACCCCTCCACTTT
CASSLLAQSPLHF
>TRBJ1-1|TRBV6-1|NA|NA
TGTGCCAGTACTATTCTGAAATGGGCCACTGAAGCTTTCTTT
CASTILKWATEAFF
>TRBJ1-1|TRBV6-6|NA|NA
TGTGCCAGCAGTTACGAGAGGGGCCCCGAAGCTTTCTTT
CASSYERGPEAFF
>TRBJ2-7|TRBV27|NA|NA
TGTGCCAGCAGTTTATCGGGCGGACTCTACGAGCAGTACTTC
CASSLSGGLYEQYF
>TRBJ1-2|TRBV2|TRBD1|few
TGTGCCAGCAATGGACAGGGAAGGTATGGCTACACCTTC
CASNGQGRYGYTF
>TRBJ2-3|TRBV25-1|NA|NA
TGTGCCAGCAGTGAAGGAAGGAGCGCGGGGATTGCAGATACGCAGTATTTT
CASSEGRSAGIADTQYF
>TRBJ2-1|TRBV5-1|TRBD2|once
TGCGCCAGCAGCTTGGGGTTAGCGGGACCATCCTACAATGAGCAGTTCTTC
CASSLGLAGPSYNEQFF
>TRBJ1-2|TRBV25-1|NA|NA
TGTGCCAGCAGTGAATTAGGGACATCCTATGGCTACACCTTC
CASSELGTSYGYTF
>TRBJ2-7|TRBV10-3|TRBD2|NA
TGTGCCATCAGTGAGAGGGGACTAGGGGCATACGAGCAGTACTTC
CAISERGLGAYEQYF
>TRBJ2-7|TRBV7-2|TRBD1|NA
TGTGCCAGCAGCTTAAAACAGGGGGACGAGCAGTACTTC
CASSLKQGDEQYF
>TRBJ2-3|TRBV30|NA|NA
TGTGCCTGGAGTATGGGCAGAACTAGCACAGATACGCAGTATTTT
CAWSMGRTSTDTQYF
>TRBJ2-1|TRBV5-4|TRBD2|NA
TGTGCCAGCCCGGGCCAAGCGGGACACAATGAGCAGTTCTTC
CASPGQAGHNEQFF
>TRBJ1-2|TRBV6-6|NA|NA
TGTGCCAGCAGTTCCGGTAGGGGAGATGGCTACACCTTC
CASSSGRGDGYTF
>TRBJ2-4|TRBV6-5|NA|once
TGTGCCAGCAGTTACTCAGATGGGGTAGCCAAAAACATTCAGTACTTC
CASSYSDGVAKNIQYF
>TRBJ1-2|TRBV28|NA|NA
TGTGCCAGCAGTTTAGATCCCAGGGGCAGGAGCTACACCTTC
CASSLDPRGRSYTF
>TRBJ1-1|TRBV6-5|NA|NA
TGTGCCAGCAGTTACTCGTACAGGGAAACTGAAGCTTTCTTT
CASSYSYRETEAFF
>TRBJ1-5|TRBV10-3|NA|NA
TGTGCCATCAGTCCGGAGGGACGGAGCTACCTAGGCAATCAGCCCCAGCATTTT
CAISPEGRSYLGNQPQHF
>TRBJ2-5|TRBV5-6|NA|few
TGTGCCAGCAGCACGAGAGTCGGTTACCAAGAGACCCAGTACTTC
CASSTRVGYQETQYF
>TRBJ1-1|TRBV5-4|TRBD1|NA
TGTGCCAGCAGCTTGGCATGGGGACAGGGACGCATGAACACTGAAGCTTTCTTT
CASSLAWGQGRMNTEAFF
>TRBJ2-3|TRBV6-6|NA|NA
TGTGCCAGCAGTTACCTCGGGGGCACCACAGATACGCAGTATTTT
CASSYLGGTTDTQYF
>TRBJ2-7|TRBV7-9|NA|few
TGTGCCAGCAGCTTAGGGTTGGCCAGCGAGCAGTACTTC
CASSLGLASEQYF
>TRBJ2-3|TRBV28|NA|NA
TGTGCCAGCAGTTTTATTACAGGGTCCCGCACAGATACGCAGTATTTT
CASSFITGSRTDTQYF
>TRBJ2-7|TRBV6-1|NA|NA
TGTGCCAGCAGTGAAGCAGGTTACGAGCAGTACTTC
CASSEAGYEQYF
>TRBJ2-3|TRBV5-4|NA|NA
TGTGCCAGCAGCTTGGAAGGTGGTGCAGATACGCAGTATTTT
CASSLEGGADTQYF
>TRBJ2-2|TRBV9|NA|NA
TGTGCCAGCAGCGTAGCTTGGGGGCCACCCGGGGAGCTGTTTTTT
CASSVAWGPPGELFF
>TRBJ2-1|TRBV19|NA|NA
TGTGCCAGTAACACCCCGGGGCTCCGGAATGAGCAGTTCTTC
CASNTPGLRNEQFF
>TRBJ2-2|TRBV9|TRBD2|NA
TGTGCCAGCAGCGTAGGATTACTAGCGGGGAACACCGGGGAGCTGTTTTTT
CASSVGLLAGNTGELFF
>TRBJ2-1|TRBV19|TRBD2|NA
TGTGCCAGTAGTCTAGCGGGAGGCTCCTACAATGAGCAGTTCTTC
CASSLAGGSYNEQFF
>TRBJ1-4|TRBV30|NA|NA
TGTGCCTGGAGCTACACAGGGACGGCTGGAAAACTGTTTTTT
CAWSYTGTAGKLFF
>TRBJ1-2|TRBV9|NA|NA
TGTGCCAGCAGCGTGGGAGTAGACAGCCCTTGGTATGGCTACACCTTC
CASSVGVDSPWYGYTF
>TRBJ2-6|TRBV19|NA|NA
TGTGCCAGTACCGCTGGGGCCAACGTCCTGACTTTC
CASTAGANVLTF
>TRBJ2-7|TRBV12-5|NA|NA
TGTGCTAGTGGTTTGGCCCCGGACGGAGCCTACGAGCAGTACTTC
CASGLAPDGAYEQYF
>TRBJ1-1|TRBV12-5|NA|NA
TGTGCTAGTGGTTTATTCTTAAGTGAAGCTTTCTTT
CASGLFLSEAFF
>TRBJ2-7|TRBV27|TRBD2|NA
TGTGCCAGCAGTTTAGGTCCCAGCGGGAGGGCCTACGAGCAGTACTTC
CASSLGPSGRAYEQYF
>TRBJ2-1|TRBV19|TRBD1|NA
TGTGCCAGTAGTATAGTAGTTACAGGGGGCTCGTACAATGAGCAGTTCTTC
CASSIVVTGGSYNEQFF
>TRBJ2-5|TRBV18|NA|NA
TGTGCCAGCTCCGAGATGGACATTCTTATCGGCTCCCAGTACTTC
CASSEMDILIGSQYF
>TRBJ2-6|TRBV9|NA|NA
TGTGCCAGCAGCGTAGTACCAGGGGAGGGATCTGGGGCCAACGTCCTGACTTTC
CASSVVPGEGSGANVLTF
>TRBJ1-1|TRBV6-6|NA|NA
TGTGCCAGCAGTTACTCGGGGGTACCTGAAGCTTTCTTT
CASSYSGVPEAFF
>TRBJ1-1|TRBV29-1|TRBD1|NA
TGCAGCGTTGGCACAGGGGGGAACACTGAAGCTTTCTTT
CSVGTGGNTEAFF
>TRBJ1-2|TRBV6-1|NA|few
TGTGCCAGCAGTGAAGTTAGGGCAGACGGCTACACCTTC
CASSEVRADGYTF
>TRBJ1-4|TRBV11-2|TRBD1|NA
TGTGCCAGCAGCTTACAAGGACAGGCGGCTGGGGAAAAACTGTTTTTT
CASSLQGQAAGEKLFF
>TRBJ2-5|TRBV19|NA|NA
TGTGCCAGTAGTATCGGGGCAGCCGAGGCTCAAGAGACCCAGTACTTC
CASSIGAAEAQETQYF
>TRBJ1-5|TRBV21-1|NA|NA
TGTGCCAGCAGCAAGAGGGCCCGGGAACGGGACAATCAGCCCCAGCATTTT
CASSKRARERDNQPQHF
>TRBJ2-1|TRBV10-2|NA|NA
TGCGCCAGCAGTGGGACAGGAGGGAATGAGCAGTTCTTC
CASSGTGGNEQFF
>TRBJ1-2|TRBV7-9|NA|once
TGTGCCAGCAGCTTACCCGGTAACTATGGCTACACCTTC
CASSLPGNYGYTF
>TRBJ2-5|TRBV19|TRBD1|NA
TGTGCCAGTAGTCAACAGGGGGCCCAGTACTTC
CASSQQGAQYF
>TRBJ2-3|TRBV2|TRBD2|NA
TGTGCCAGCAGGACGGGAGGGGGGACAGATACGCAGTATTTT
CASRTGGGTDTQYF
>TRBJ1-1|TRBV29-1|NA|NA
TGCAGCGTTGAACGCGTAAGGGGGGACACTGAAGCTTTCTTT
CSVERVRGDTEAFF
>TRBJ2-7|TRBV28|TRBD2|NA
TGTGCCAGCAGGACTCTAGCGGGAGTCGACGAGCAGTACTTC
CASRTLAGVDEQYF
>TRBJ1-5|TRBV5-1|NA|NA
TGCGCCAGCAGCTCAGGCCCCGGCAATCAGCCCCAGCATTTT
CASSSGPGNQPQHF
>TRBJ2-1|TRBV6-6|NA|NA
TGTGCCAGCGAAGGAGGGTCTGAGGAGCAGTTCTTC
CASEGGSEEQFF
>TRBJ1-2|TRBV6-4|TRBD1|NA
TGTGCCAGCAGTGAAAAACCCGGGACAGGGGGTGGCTACACCTTC
CASSEKPGTGGGYTF
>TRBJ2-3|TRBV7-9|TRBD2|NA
TGTGCCAGCAGCTCGACACCCAGCGGGAGTACAGATACGCAGTATTTT
CASSSTPSGSTDTQYF
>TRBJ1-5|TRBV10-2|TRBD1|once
TGCGCCAGCAGAAAGGGACAGAGCCGAGAGGCCCAGCATTTT
CASRKGQSREAQHF